This T cell receptor beta chain was found in a study of blood T cells in healthy people across ages. Whole-study findings and limits: Per million T cells, TCR beta diversity dropped about linearly as age rose.

This clonotype has just a few counts. Its antigen is unidentified. Germline CDR1 reads MNHEY; CDR2 reads SMNVEV (reference sequence). The CDR3 spans 18 residues. V shed 4 bases and J 2 bases; nucleotides not matched to a gene: 10. Through a sample-barcoded 5' primer and a J-beta primer mix, a second PCR was run for about 6 to 11 cycles. TCRdb analysed the 5' RACE reads with MiXCR anew, one entry per CDR3 protein. The repertoire holds fewer than 1,200,000 distinct CDR3 sequences, with around 27% as singletons. This sample was also put to use in a study of T cells of mothers and their children. That source notes: Donation involved a few healthy Caucasian mothers and the six children that they had. M1S, a second-PCR primer, added sample barcodes and 2-4 random nucleotides. The study found slightly higher but non-significant overlap in related versus unrelated mother-child pairs.

This clonotype was obtained from a girl aged 2-15 years in good health. This chain connects TRBV27 to TRBJ2-3; TRBD2 matches at 12 bases. Material: blood. The CDR3 sequence: CASSSTSGGSWTTDTQYF. The CDR3 nucleotides read TGTGCCAGCAGTTCCACTAGCGGGGGGTCTTGGACCACAGATACGCAGTATTTT.